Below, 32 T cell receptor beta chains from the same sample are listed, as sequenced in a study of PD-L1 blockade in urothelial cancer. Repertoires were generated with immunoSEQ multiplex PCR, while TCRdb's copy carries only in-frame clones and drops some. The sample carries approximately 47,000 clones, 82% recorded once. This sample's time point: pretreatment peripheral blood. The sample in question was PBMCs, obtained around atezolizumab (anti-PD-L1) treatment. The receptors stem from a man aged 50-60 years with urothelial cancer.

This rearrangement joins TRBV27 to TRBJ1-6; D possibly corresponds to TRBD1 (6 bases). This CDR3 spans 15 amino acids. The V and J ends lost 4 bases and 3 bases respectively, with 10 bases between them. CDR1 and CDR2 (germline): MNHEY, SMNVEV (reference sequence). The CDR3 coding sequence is TGTGCCAGCAGTTCTGGACAGTTCTATAATTCACCCCTCCACTTT. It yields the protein CASSSGQFYNSPLHF.

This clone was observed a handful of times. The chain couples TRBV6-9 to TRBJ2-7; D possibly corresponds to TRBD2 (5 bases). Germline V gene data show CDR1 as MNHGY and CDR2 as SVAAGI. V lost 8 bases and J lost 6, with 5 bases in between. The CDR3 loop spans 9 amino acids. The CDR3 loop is CASGSEQYV. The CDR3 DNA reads TGTGCCAGCGGGAGCGAGCAGTACGTC.

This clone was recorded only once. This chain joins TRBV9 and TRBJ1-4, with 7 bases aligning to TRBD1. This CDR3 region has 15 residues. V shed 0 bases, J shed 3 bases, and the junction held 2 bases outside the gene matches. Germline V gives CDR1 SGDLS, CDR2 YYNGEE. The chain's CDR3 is CASSVEGAPNEKLFF. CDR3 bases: TGTGCCAGCAGCGTAGAGGGGGCCCCTAATGAAAAACTGTTTTTT.

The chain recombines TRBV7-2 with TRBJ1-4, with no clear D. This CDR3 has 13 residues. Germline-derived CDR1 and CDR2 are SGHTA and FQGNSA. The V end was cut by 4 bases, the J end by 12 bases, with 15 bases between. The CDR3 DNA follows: TGTGCCAGCAGCTCTAGAGTCGCCGGAGAACTGTTTTTT. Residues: CASSSRVAGELFF.

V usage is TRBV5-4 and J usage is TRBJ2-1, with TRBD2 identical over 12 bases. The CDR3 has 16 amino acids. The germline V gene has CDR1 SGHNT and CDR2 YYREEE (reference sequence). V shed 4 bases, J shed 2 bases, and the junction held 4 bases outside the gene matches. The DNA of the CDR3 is TGTGCCAGCAGCGTACTAGCGGGAGGCACCTACAATGAGCAGTTCTTC. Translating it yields CASSVLAGGTYNEQFF.

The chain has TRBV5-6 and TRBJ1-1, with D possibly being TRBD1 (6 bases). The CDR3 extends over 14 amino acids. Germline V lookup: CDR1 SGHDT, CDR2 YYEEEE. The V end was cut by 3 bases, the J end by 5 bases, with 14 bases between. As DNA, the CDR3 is TGTGCCAGCAGCTCGTGGCAGGGGAAAACTGAAGCTTTCTTT. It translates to CASSSWQGKTEAFF.

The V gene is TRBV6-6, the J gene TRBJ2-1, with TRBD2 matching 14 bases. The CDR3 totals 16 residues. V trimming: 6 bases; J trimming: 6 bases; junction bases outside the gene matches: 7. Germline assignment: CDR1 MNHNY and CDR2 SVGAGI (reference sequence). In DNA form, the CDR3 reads TGTGCCAGCAGCACCGGGACTAGCGGGAGTAGCAATGAGCAGTTCTTC. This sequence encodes CASSTGTSGSSNEQFF.

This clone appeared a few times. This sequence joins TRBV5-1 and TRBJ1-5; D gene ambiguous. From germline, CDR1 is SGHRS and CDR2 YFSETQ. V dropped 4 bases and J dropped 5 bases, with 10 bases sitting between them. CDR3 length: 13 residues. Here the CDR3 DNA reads TGCGCCAGCAGCGAGCGTTCTGATCAGCCCCAGCATTTT. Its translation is CASSERSDQPQHF.

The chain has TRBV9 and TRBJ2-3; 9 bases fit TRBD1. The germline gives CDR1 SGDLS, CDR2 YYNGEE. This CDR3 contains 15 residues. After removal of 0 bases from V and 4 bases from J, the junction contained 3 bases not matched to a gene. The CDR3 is CASSVGTGVADTQYF. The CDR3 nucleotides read TGTGCCAGCAGCGTAGGGACAGGGGTGGCAGATACGCAGTATTTT.

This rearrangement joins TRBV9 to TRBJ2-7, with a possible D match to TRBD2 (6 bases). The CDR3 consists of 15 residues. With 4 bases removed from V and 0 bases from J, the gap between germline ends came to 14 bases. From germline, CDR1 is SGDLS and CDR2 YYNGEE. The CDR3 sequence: CASSPDYLSSYEQYF. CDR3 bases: TGTGCCAGCAGCCCGGACTATCTTAGCTCCTACGAGCAGTACTTC.

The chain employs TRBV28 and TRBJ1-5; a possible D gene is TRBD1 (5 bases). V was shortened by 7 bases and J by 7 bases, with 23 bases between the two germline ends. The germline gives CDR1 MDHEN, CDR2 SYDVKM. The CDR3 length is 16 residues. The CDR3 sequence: CASIMGGEWRRQPQHF. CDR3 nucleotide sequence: TGTGCCAGCATCATGGGGGGGGAATGGAGGCGACAGCCCCAGCATTTT. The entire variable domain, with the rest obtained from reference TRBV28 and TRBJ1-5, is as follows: DVKVTQSSRYLVKRTGEKVFLECVQDMDHENMFWYRQDPGLGLRLIYFSYDVKMKEKGDIPEGYSVSREKKERFSLILESASTNQTSMYLCASIMGGEWRRQPQHFGDGTRLSIL.

For the CDR3, the DNA is TGTGCCAGCAGCTTAGCGTGGCAGGGGCCAAATGAGCAGTTCTTC. Its protein product is CASSLAWQGPNEQFF. V is TRBV7-6 and J is TRBJ2-1, with D possibly TRBD1 on 6 matching bases. The V end was cut by 0 bases, the J end by 7 bases, with 13 bases between. The CDR3 consists of 15 residues. The V gene's germline CDR1 is SGHVS and CDR2 FNYEAQ.

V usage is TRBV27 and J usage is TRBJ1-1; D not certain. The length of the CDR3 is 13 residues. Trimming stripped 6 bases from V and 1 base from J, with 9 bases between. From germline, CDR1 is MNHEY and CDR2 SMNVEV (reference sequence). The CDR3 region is CASRDSPNTEAFF. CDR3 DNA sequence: TGTGCCAGCAGGGACTCGCCGAACACTGAAGCTTTCTTT.

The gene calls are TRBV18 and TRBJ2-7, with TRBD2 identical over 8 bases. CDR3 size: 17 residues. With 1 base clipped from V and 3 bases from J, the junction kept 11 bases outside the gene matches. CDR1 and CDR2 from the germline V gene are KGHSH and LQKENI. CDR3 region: CASSPLSGLAGNYEQYF. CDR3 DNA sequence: TGTGCCAGCTCACCACTGTCAGGGCTAGCGGGTAACTACGAGCAGTACTTC.

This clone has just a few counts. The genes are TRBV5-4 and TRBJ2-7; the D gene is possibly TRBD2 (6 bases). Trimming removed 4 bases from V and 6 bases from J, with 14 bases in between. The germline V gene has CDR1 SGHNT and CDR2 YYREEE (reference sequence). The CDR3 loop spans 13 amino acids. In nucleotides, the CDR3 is TGTGCCAGCAGCCTATTCGGAGGGGCCGAGCAGTACTTC. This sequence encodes CASSLFGGAEQYF.

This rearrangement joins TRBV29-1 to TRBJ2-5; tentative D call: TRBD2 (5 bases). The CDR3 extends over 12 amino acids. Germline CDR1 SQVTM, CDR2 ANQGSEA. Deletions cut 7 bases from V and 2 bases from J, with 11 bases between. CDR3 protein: CSGTPGQETQYF. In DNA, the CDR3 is TGCAGCGGGACTCCGGGACAAGAGACCCAGTACTTC.

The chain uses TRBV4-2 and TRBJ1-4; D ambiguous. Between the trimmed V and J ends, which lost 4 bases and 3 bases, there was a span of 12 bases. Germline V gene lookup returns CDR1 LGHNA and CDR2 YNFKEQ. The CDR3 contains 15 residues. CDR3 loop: CASSPGGVPNEKLFF. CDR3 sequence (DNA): TGTGCCAGCAGCCCCGGAGGAGTACCTAATGAAAAACTGTTTTTT.

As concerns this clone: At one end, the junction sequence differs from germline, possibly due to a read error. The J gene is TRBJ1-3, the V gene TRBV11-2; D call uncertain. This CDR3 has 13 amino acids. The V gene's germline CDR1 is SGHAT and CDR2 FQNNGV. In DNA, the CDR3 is TGTGCCAGCAGCTTAGATTGGGCCGCCTCCGCTCATTTT. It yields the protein CASSLDWAASAHF.

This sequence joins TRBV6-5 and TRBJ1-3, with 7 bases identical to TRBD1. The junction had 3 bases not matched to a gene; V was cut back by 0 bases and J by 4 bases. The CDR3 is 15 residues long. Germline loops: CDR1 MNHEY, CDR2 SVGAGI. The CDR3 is CASSYSGGGGNTIYF. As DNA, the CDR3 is TGTGCCAGCAGTTACTCAGGGGGCGGCGGAAACACCATATATTTT.

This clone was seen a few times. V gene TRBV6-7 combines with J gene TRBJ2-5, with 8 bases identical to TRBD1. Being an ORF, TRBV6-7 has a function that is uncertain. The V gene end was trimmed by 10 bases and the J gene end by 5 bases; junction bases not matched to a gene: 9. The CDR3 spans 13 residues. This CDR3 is CAKPGGEGETQYF. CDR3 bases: TGTGCCAAACCAGGGGGCGAGGGGGAGACCCAGTACTTC.

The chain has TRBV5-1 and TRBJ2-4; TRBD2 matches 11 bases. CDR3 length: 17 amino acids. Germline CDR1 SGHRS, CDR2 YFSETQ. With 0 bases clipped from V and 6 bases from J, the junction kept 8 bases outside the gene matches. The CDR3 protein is CASSLVGTSGSGNIQYF. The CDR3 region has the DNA TGCGCCAGCAGCTTGGTGGGAACTAGCGGGAGCGGAAACATTCAGTACTTC.

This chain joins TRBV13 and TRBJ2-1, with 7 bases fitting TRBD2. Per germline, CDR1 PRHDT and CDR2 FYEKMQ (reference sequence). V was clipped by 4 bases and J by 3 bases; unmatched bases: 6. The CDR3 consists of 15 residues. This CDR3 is CASSSSGHVYNEQFF. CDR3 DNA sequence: TGTGCCAGCAGCTCTAGCGGACATGTCTACAATGAGCAGTTCTTC.

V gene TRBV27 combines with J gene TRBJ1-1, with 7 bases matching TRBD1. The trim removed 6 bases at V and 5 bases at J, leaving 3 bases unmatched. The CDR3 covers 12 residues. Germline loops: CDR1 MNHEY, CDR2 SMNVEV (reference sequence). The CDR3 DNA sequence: TGTGCCAGCAGACAGGGGACGACTGAAGCTTTCTTT. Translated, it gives CASRQGTTEAFF.

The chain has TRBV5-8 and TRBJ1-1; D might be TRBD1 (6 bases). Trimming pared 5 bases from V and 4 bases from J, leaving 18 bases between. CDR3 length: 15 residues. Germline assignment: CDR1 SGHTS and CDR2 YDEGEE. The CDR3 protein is CASRGVGGPGTEAFF. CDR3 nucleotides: TGTGCCAGCAGGGGGGTCGGGGGGCCGGGCACTGAAGCTTTCTTT.

The CDR3 DNA reads as TGTGCCAGCAGCGCCCTTACAGGGGAGGGCTACACCTTC. Translating gives CASSALTGEGYTF. The V gene is TRBV9, the J gene TRBJ1-2; 7 bases match TRBD1. Germline V gives CDR1 SGDLS, CDR2 YYNGEE. The CDR3 is made up of 13 amino acids. V lost 3 bases to trimming and J lost 8 bases; unmatched junction nucleotides: 7.

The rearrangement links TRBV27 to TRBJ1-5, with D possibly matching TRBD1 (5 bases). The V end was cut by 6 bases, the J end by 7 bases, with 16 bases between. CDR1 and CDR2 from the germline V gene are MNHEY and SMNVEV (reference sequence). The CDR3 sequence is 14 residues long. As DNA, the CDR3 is TGTGCCAGCAGGGCCGCGGGGCTTCTGCAGCCCCAGCATTTT. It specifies CASRAAGLLQPQHF.

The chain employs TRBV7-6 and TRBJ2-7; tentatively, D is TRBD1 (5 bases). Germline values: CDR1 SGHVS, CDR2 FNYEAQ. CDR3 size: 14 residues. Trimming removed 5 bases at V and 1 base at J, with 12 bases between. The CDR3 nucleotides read TGTGCCAGCAGCCCTAACCGACAGTCCTACGAGCAGTACTTC. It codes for CASSPNRQSYEQYF.

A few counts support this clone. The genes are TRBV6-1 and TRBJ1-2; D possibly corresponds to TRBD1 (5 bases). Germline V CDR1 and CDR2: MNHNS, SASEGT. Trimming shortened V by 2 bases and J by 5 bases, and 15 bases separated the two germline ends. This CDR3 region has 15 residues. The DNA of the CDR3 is TGTGCCAGCAGTGAAAGGGGACTCCAGACTTATGGCTACACCTTC. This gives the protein CASSERGLQTYGYTF.

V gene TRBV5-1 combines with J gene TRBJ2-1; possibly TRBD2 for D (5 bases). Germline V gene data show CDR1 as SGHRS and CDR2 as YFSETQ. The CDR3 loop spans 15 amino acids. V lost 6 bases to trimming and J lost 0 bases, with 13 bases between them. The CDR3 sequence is CASTLSGSSYNEQFF. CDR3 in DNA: TGCGCCAGCACCCTTTCGGGGAGCTCCTACAATGAGCAGTTCTTC.

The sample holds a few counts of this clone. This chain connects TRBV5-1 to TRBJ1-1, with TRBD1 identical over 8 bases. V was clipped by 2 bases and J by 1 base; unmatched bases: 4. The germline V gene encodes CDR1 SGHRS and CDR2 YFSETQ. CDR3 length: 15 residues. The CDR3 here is CASSFSGGENTEAFF. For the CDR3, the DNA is TGCGCCAGCAGCTTTTCAGGGGGCGAGAACACTGAAGCTTTCTTT. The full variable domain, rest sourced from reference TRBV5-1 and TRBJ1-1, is KAGVTQTPRYLIKTRGQQVTLSCSPISGHRSVSWYQQTPGQGLQFLFEYFSETQRNKGNFPGRFSGRQFSNSRSEMNVSTLELGDSALYLCASSFSGGENTEAFFGQGTRLTVV.

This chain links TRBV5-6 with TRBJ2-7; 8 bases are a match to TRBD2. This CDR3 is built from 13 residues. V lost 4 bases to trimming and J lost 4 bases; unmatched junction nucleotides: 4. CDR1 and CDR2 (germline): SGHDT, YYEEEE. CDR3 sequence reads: CASSTGTRYEQYF. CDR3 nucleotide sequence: TGTGCCAGCAGCACCGGGACTAGATACGAGCAGTACTTC.

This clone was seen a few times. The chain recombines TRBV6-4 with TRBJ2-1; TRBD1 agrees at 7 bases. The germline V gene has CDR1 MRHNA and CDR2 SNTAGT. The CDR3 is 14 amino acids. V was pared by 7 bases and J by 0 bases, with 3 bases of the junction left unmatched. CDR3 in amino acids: CASTRDSSYNEQFF. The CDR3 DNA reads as TGTGCCAGCACTCGGGACAGCTCCTACAATGAGCAGTTCTTC.